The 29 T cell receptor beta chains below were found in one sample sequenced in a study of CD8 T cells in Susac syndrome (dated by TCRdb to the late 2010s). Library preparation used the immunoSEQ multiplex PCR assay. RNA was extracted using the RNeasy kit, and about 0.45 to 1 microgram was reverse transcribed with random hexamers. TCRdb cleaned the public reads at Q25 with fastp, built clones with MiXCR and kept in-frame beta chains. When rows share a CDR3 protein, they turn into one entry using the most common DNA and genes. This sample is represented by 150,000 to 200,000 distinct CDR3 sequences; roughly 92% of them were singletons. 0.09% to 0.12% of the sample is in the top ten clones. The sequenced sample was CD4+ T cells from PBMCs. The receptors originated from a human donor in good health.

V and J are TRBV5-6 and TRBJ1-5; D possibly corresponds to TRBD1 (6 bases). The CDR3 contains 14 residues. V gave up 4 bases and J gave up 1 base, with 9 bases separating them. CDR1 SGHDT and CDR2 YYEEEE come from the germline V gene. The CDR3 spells CASSPGASNQPQHF. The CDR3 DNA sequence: TGTGCCAGCAGCCCGGGGGCGAGCAATCAGCCCCAGCATTTT. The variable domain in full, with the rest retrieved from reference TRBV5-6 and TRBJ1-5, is DAGVTQSPTHLIKTRGQQVTLRCSPKSGHDTVSWYQQALGQGPQFIFQYYEEEERQRGNFPDRFSGHQFPNYSSELNVNALLLGDSALYLCASSPGASNQPQHFGDGTRLSIL.

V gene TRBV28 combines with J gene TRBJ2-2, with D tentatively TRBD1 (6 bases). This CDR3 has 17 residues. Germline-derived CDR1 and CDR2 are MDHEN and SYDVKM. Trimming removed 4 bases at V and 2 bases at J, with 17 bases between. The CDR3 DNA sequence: TGTGCCAGCAGTTCTGGAAGGTGGGGGCCCAACACCGGGGAGCTGTTTTTT. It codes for CASSSGRWGPNTGELFF.

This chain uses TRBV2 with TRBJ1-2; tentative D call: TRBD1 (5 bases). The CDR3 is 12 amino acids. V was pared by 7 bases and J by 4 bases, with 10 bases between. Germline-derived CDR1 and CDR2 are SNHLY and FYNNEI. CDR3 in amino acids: CASTGTSYGYTF. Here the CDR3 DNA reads TGTGCCAGCACAGGGACCAGCTATGGCTACACCTTC.

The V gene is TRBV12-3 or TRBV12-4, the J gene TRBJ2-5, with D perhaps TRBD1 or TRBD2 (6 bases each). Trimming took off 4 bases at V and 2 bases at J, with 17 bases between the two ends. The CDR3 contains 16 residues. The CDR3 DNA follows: TGTGCCAGCAGTTACGCCTCAGAGGGGGGACAAGAGACCCAGTACTTC. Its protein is CASSYASEGGQETQYF.

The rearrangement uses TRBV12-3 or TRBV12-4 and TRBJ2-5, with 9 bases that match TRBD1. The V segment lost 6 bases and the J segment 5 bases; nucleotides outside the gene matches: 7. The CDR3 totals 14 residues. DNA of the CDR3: TGTGCCAGCAGCTTGGACAGGGGATCGGAGACCCAGTACTTC. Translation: CASSLDRGSETQYF.

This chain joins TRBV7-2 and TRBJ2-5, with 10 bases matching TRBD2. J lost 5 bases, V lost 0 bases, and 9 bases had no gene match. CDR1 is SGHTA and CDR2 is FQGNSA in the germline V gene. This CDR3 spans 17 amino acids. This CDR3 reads CASSLALLAGARETQYF. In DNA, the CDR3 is TGTGCCAGCAGCTTAGCGCTCCTAGCGGGGGCCCGGGAGACCCAGTACTTC.

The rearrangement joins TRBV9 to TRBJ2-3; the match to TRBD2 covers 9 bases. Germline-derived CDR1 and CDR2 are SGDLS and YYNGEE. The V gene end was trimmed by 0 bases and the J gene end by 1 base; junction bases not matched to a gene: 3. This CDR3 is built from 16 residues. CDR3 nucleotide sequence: TGTGCCAGCAGCGTAGATCCTAGCGGGGGCACAGATACGCAGTATTTT. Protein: CASSVDPSGGTDTQYF.

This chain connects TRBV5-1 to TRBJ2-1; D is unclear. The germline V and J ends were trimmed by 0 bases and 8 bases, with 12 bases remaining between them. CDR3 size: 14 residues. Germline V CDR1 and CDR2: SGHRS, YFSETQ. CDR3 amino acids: CASSLGAPVDEQFF. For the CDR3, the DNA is TGCGCCAGCAGCTTGGGAGCGCCCGTCGATGAGCAGTTCTTC.

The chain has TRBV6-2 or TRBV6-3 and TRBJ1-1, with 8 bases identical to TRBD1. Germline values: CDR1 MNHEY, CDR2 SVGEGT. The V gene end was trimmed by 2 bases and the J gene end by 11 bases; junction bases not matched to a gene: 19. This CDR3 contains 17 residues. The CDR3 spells CASSYRPTGTGGLEAFF. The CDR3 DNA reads TGTGCCAGCAGTTACCGTCCTACCGGGACAGGTGGTCTTGAGGCTTTCTTT.

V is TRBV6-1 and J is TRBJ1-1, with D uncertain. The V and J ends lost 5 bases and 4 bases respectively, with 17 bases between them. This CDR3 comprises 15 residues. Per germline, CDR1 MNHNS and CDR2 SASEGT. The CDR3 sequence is CASSISALVGTEAFF. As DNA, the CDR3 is TGTGCCAGCAGTATCAGCGCTTTGGTGGGCACTGAAGCTTTCTTT.

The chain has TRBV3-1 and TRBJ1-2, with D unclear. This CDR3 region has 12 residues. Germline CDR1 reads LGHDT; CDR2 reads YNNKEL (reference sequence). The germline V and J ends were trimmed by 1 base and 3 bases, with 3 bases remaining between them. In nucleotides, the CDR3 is TGTGCCAGCAGCCAAGGATACTATGGCTACACCTTC. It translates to CASSQGYYGYTF.

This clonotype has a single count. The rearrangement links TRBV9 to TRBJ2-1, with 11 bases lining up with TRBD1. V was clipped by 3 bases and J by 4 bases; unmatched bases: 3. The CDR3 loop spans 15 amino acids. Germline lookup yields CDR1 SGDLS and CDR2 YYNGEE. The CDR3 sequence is CASSAGQGVYNEQFF. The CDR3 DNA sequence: TGTGCCAGCAGCGCGGGACAGGGGGTATACAATGAGCAGTTCTTC.

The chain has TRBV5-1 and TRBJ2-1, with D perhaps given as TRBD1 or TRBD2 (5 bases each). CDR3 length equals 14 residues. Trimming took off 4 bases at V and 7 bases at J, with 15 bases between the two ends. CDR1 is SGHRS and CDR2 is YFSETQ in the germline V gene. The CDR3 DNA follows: TGCGCCAGCAGCCCTGGGGCCCCGGGGAATGAGCAGTTCTTC. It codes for CASSPGAPGNEQFF.

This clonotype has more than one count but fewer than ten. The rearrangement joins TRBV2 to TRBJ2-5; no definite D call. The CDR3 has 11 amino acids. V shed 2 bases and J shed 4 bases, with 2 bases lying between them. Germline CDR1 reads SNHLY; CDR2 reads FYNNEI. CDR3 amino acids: CASSEIETQYF. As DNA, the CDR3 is TGTGCCAGCAGTGAAATAGAGACCCAGTACTTC.

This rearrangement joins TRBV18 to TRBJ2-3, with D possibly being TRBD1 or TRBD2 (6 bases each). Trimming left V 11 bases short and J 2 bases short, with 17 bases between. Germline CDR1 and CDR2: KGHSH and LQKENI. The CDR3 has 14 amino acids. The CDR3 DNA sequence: TGTGCCTCGCGGACGGGGGCCACCACAGATACGCAGTATTTT. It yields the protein CASRTGATTDTQYF.

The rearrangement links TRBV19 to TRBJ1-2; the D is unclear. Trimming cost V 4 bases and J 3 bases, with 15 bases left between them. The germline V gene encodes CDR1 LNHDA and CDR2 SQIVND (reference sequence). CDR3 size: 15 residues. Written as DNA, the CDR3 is TGTGCCAGTAGTAGTTCCCGCGACAACCACTATGGCTACACCTTC. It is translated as CASSSSRDNHYGYTF. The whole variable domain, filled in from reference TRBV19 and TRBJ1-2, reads DGGITQSPKYLFRKEGQNVTLSCEQNLNHDAMYWYRQDPGQGLRLIYYSQIVNDFQKGDIAEGYSVSREKKESFPLTVTSAQKNPTAFYLCASSSSRDNHYGYTFGSGTRLTVV.

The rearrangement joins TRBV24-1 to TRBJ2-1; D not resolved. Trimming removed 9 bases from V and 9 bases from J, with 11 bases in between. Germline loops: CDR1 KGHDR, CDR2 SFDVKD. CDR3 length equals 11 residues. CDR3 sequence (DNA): TGTGCCACCCAAATAAAGGGTGAGCAGTTCTTC. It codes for CATQIKGEQFF.

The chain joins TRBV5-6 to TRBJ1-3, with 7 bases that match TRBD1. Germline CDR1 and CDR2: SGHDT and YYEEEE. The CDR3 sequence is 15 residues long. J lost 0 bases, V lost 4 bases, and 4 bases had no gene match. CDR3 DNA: TGTGCCAGCAGCGCTGACAGGGTCTCTGGAAACACCATATATTTT. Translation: CASSADRVSGNTIYF.

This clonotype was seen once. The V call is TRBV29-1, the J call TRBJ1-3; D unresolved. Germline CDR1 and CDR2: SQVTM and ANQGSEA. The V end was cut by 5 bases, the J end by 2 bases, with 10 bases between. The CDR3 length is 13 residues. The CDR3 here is CSVRGFTGNTIYF. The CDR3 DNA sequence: TGCAGCGTTAGAGGGTTTACTGGAAACACCATATATTTT.

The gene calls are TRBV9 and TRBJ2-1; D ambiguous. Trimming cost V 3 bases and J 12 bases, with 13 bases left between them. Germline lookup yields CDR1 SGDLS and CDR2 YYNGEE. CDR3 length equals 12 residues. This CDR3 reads CASSGTFGVQFF. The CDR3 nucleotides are TGTGCCAGCAGCGGAACATTCGGAGTGCAGTTCTTC. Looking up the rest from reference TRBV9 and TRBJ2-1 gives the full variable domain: DSGVTQTPKHLITATGQRVTLRCSPRSGDLSVYWYQQSLDQGLQFLIQYYNGEERAKGNILERFSAQQFPDLHSELNLSSLELGDSALYFCASSGTFGVQFFGPGTRLTVL.

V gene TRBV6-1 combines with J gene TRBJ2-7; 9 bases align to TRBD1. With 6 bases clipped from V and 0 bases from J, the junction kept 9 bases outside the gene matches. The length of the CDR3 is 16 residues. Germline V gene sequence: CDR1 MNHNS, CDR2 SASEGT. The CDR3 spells CASRSRQGGGSYEQYV. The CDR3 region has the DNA TGTGCCAGCAGATCCAGACAGGGGGGAGGCTCCTACGAGCAGTACGTC.

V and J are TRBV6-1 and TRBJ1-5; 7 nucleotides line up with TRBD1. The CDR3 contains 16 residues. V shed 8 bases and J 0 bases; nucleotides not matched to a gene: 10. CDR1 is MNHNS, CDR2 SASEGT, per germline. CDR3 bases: TGTGCCAGCCAACCAGGGGGATTCGATAGCAATCAGCCCCAGCATTTT. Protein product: CASQPGGFDSNQPQHF.

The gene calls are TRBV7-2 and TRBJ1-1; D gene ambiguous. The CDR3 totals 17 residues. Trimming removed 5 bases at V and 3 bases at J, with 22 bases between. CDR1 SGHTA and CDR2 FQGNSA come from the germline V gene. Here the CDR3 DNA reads TGTGCCAGCAGCCTTAATCCGGGCGTGTATTCGGACACTGAAGCTTTCTTT. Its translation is CASSLNPGVYSDTEAFF.

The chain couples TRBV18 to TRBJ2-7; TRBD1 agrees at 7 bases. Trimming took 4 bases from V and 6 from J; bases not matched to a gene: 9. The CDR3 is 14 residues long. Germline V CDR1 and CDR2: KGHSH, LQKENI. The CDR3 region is CASSLGQARSEQYF. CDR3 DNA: TGTGCCAGCTCACTCGGACAGGCCCGCAGCGAGCAGTACTTC.

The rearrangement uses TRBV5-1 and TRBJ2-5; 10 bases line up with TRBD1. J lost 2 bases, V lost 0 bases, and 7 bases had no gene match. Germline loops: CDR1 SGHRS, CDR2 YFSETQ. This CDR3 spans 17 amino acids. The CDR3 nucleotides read TGCGCCAGCAGCTTGGGACAGGGGGCCTTGCGGCAAGAGACCCAGTACTTC. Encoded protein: CASSLGQGALRQETQYF. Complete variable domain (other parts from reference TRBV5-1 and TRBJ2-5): KAGVTQTPRYLIKTRGQQVTLSCSPISGHRSVSWYQQTPGQGLQFLFEYFSETQRNKGNFPGRFSGRQFSNSRSEMNVSTLELGDSALYLCASSLGQGALRQETQYFGPGTRLLVL.

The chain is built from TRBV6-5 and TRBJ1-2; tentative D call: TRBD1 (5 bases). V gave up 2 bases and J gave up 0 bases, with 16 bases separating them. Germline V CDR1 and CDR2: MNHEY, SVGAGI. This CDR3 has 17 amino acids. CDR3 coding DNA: TGTGCCAGCAGTTACGGGGCAGCCGCACTTACTAACTATGGCTACACCTTC. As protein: CASSYGAAALTNYGYTF.

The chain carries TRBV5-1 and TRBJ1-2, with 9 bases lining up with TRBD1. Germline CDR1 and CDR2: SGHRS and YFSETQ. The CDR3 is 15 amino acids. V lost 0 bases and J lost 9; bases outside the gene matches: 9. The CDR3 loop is CASSLDGRTGDRYTF. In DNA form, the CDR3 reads TGCGCCAGCAGCTTGGATGGGAGGACAGGGGACCGCTACACCTTC.

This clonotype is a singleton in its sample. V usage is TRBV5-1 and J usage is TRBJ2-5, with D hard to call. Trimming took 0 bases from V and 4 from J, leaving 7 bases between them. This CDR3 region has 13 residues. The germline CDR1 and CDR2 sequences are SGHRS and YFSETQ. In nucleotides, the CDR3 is TGCGCCAGCAGCTTGGATGCGAGAGAGACCCAGTACTTC. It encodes CASSLDARETQYF.

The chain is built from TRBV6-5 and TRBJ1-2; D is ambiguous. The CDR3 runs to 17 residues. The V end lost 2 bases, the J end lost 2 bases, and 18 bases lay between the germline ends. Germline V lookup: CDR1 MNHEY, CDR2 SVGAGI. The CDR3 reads CASSYDPQKHTNYGYTF. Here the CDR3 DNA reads TGTGCCAGCAGTTACGACCCCCAGAAGCACACAAACTATGGCTACACCTTC.